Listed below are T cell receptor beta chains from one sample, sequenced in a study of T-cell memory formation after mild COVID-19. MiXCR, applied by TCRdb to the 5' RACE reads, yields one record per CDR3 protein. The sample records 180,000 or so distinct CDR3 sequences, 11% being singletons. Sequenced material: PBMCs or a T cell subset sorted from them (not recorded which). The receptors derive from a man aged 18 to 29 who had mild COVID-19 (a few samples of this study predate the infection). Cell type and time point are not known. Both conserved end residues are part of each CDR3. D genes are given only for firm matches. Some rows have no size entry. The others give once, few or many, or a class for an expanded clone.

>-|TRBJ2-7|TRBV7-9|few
TGTGCCAGCTTGGGGCAGGGCTGGAACGAGCAGTACTTC
CASLGQGWNEQYF
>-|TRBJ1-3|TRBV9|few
TGTGCCATCAGCGGTGGCACCTCGCAGACTGGAAACACCATATATTTT
CAISGGTSQTGNTIYF
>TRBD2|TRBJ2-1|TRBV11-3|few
TGTGCCAGCAGCTCTAGCGGGGGGTCCTACAATGAGCAGTTCTTC
CASSSSGGSYNEQFF
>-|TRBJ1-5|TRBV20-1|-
TGCAGTGCTATCAGGGCGTGGAATCAGCCCCAGCATTTT
CSAIRAWNQPQHF
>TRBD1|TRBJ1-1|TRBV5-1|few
TGCGCCAGCAGCCTATATCAGGGGGCCCAGAGCACTGAAGCTTTCTTT
CASSLYQGAQSTEAFF
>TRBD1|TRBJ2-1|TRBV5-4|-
TGTGCCAGCAGCCCCGGACAGGGGTCGTGGAATGAGCAGTTCTTC
CASSPGQGSWNEQFF
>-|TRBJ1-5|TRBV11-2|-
TGTGCCAGCAGCTTATCAGAGAATCAGCCCCAGCATTTT
CASSLSENQPQHF
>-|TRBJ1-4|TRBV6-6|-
TGTGCCAGCAGTTACGAAGGGGAAAGGGATGAAAAACTGTTTTTT
CASSYEGERDEKLFF
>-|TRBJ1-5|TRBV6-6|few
TGTGCCAGCAGATTAAGAGGAACGGTCAGCAATCAGCCCCAGCATTTT
CASRLRGTVSNQPQHF
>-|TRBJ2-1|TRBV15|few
TGTGCCACCAGCAGAGATCTACAGGTGGGCAATGAGCAGTTCTTC
CATSRDLQVGNEQFF
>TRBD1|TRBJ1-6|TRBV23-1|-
TGCGCCAGCAGTCAATCTTGTCAGGACAGGGGCGGCTTT
CASSQSCQDRGGF
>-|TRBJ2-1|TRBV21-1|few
TGTGCCAGCAGCAAAGACGGCCCCGAGCAGTTCTTC
CASSKDGPEQFF
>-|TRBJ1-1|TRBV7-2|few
TGTGCCAGCAGCTTAGCCTTCCAGTACCCTGAAGCTTTCTTT
CASSLAFQYPEAFF
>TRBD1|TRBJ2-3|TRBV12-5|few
TGTGCTAGTGCCCGACAGGGTGGGACAGATACGCAGTATTTT
CASARQGGTDTQYF
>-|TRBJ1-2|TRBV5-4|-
TGTGCCAGCAGCTCCGCGGGGGAGATCTATGGCTACACCTTC
CASSSAGEIYGYTF
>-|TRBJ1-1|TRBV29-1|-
TGCAGCGTTGCGACAGGTGGTAGGGGCACTGAAGCTTTCTTT
CSVATGGRGTEAFF
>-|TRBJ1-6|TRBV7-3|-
TGTGCCAGCAGCTTAACCAGGTCCGGTTCACCCCTCCACTTT
CASSLTRSGSPLHF